What follows describes a single TCR beta chain. No antigen is known for it. With 60 Vbeta and 13 Jbeta primers, the PCR was carried out. Some clones are missing from TCRdb's copy, which holds only in-frame ones; the method was immunoSEQ multiplex PCR. The table has more than 95,000 clones, around 82% seen once. CDR3 length equals 16 residues. Unmatched junction bases numbered 8, after V lost 4 bases and J lost 4 bases. Looked up from germline, CDR1 is MNHEY and CDR2 is SVGAGI. This specimen comes from a study of cytomegalovirus exposure and HLA in healthy donors. Whole-study findings and limits: Earlier findings revealed that most TCR beta V segments proved productive either about 90% or about 30% of the time. Reported performance of the classifier showed diagnosis of cytomegalovirus status with high specificity and sensitivity.

The chain couples TRBV6-5 to TRBJ2-7, with 12 bases that match TRBD2. The receptor comes from a woman between 18 and 29 years old in good health and CMV-seropositive. Source material: PBMCs. The CDR3 spells CASSFGGTSGYYEQYF. The CDR3 DNA reads as TGTGCCAGCAGTTTTGGGGGGACTAGCGGGTATTACGAGCAGTACTTC.